This paragraph covers one TCR beta chain sequence. Antigen: not known. TCRdb re-called the reads with MiXCR, one entry per CDR3 protein. This sample yields about 900,000 distinct CDR3 sequences, of which under 40% are seen a single time; around 15% belongs to the top ten. This entry is derived from a study of T cell repertoires in cytomegalovirus infection. On the study more broadly: CMV epitopes that were recently identified and HLA-C-restricted were used alongside well-studied HLA-B-restricted ones. Both a matching HLA type and CMV infection were indicated by public TCR beta signatures.

The CDR3 is 15 residues long. The ends lost 3 bases at V and 8 bases at J; junction bases unmatched: 5. In germline, CDR1 is SGHTA, CDR2 FQGNSA. Points from the study as a whole: Cumulative frequency of public TCR beta families picked out carriers of CMV plus the relevant HLA. Dominating the ex vivo response were TCR beta clonotypes that were CMV-specific and HLA-C-restricted.

This clonotype was obtained from a human donor in good health (CMV status not recorded). Some clones in this sample may be carry-over from other donors' samples. This specimen was cultured CD8+ T cells from PBMCs, taken from culture after CMV antigen stimulation. The J gene is TRBJ1-6, the V gene TRBV7-2, with 9 bases fitting TRBD1. In DNA form, the CDR3 reads TGTGCCAGCAGCTTTTTTCGGGACAGGGATTCACCCCTCCACTTT. Its protein product is CASSFFRDRDSPLHF.